This is a list of T cell receptor beta chains from one sample in a study of control samples from healthy donors and cancer patients. Sequencing used immunoSEQ multiplex PCR; TCRdb keeps in-frame clones, though not all of them. The table has under 450,000 clones, over 75% seen once. The sequencing sample was made of PBMCs. All receptors come from a man aged 40-55 years with head and neck cancer. The CDR3 runs from the conserved cysteine through the conserved F or W. A D gene is named only where the DNA matches it firmly. Not every row has a clone size; where given, it reads once, few, many or a size class.

v_gene: TRBV7-3
abundance: once
d_gene: NA
j_gene: TRBJ1-1
CDR3aa: CASSASGNTEAFF
CDR3nt: TGTGCCAGCAGCGCGAGCGGGAACACTGAAGCTTTCTTT

v_gene: TRBV21-1
abundance: NA
d_gene: NA
j_gene: TRBJ2-3
CDR3aa: CASSNHRPLGDTQYF
CDR3nt: TGTGCCAGCAGCAATCACAGGCCCCTTGGAGATACGCAGTATTTT

v_gene: TRBV2
abundance: NA
d_gene: NA
j_gene: TRBJ2-7
CDR3aa: CASSEASAGAIGGNEQYF
CDR3nt: TGTGCCAGCAGTGAAGCGTCCGCGGGGGCAATAGGTGGTAACGAGCAGTACTTC

v_gene: TRBV13
abundance: NA
d_gene: TRBD2
j_gene: TRBJ2-5
CDR3aa: CASSPTSGGPQETQYF
CDR3nt: TGTGCCAGCAGCCCTACTAGCGGGGGCCCACAAGAGACCCAGTACTTC

v_gene: TRBV30
abundance: NA
d_gene: NA
j_gene: TRBJ1-1
CDR3aa: CACENTEAFF
CDR3nt: TGTGCCTGCGAGAACACTGAAGCTTTCTTT

v_gene: TRBV9
abundance: NA
d_gene: TRBD1
j_gene: TRBJ2-7
CDR3aa: CASSAKTGGFDEQYF
CDR3nt: TGTGCCAGCAGCGCTAAGACAGGGGGTTTCGACGAGCAGTACTTC

v_gene: TRBV3-1/TRBV3-2
abundance: NA
d_gene: NA
j_gene: TRBJ1-6
CDR3aa: CATGTYNSPLHF
CDR3nt: TGTGCCACCGGGACCTATAATTCACCCCTCCACTTT

v_gene: TRBV9
abundance: NA
d_gene: NA
j_gene: TRBJ1-3
CDR3aa: CASSGGRDTGPGNTIYF
CDR3nt: TGTGCCAGCAGCGGCGGGAGGGACACAGGTCCTGGAAACACCATATATTTT

v_gene: TRBV15
abundance: NA
d_gene: TRBD1
j_gene: TRBJ2-7
CDR3aa: CATSDPTGAIYEQYF
CDR3nt: TGTGCCACCAGCGACCCGACAGGGGCTATTTACGAGCAGTACTTC

v_gene: TRBV6-5
abundance: NA
d_gene: NA
j_gene: TRBJ1-2
CDR3aa: CASSSPRGYGYTF
CDR3nt: TGTGCCAGCAGTTCCCCCCGCGGCTATGGCTACACCTTC

v_gene: TRBV2
abundance: NA
d_gene: TRBD1
j_gene: TRBJ1-6
CDR3aa: CASSVTGTGVISPLHF
CDR3nt: TGTGCCAGCAGTGTCACCGGGACAGGGGTTATCTCACCCCTCCACTTT

v_gene: TRBV19
abundance: NA
d_gene: NA
j_gene: TRBJ2-7
CDR3aa: CASSPVGHEQYF
CDR3nt: TGTGCCAGTAGTCCCGTGGGGCACGAGCAGTACTTC

v_gene: TRBV2
abundance: few
d_gene: NA
j_gene: TRBJ1-1
CDR3aa: CASRAGVTEAFF
CDR3nt: TGTGCCAGCAGGGCAGGGGTAACTGAAGCTTTCTTT

v_gene: TRBV5-1
abundance: once
d_gene: NA
j_gene: TRBJ2-3
CDR3aa: CASSSGVALSTDTQYF
CDR3nt: TGCGCCAGCAGCTCTGGGGTAGCGCTTAGCACAGATACGCAGTATTTT

v_gene: TRBV19
abundance: NA
d_gene: NA
j_gene: TRBJ1-1
CDR3aa: CASSIWYDSNTEAFF
CDR3nt: TGTGCCAGTAGTATTTGGTATGACAGCAACACTGAAGCTTTCTTT

v_gene: TRBV28
abundance: NA
d_gene: NA
j_gene: TRBJ2-7
CDR3aa: CASSFSKYYEQYF
CDR3nt: TGTGCCAGCAGTTTCTCCAAGTACTACGAGCAGTACTTC

v_gene: TRBV25-1
abundance: NA
d_gene: NA
j_gene: TRBJ1-2
CDR3aa: CASNSGYGYTF
CDR3nt: TGTGCCAGCAACTCGGGGTATGGCTACACCTTC

v_gene: TRBV9
abundance: NA
d_gene: TRBD1
j_gene: TRBJ2-7
CDR3aa: CASSRDRASYEQYF
CDR3nt: TGTGCCAGCAGCCGGGACAGGGCTTCCTACGAGCAGTACTTC

v_gene: TRBV2
abundance: medium-sized
d_gene: NA
j_gene: TRBJ1-5
CDR3aa: CASSEIGFSNQPQHF
CDR3nt: TGTGCCAGCAGTGAAATCGGATTTAGCAATCAGCCCCAGCATTTT

v_gene: TRBV3-1/TRBV3-2
abundance: NA
d_gene: NA
j_gene: TRBJ2-5
CDR3aa: CASTGRGGNQETQYF
CDR3nt: TGTGCCAGCACCGGCCGTGGGGGAAACCAAGAGACCCAGTACTTC

v_gene: TRBV11-2
abundance: few
d_gene: TRBD1
j_gene: TRBJ1-6
CDR3aa: CASSLRGQVRSPLHF
CDR3nt: TGTGCCAGCAGCTTAAGGGGGCAGGTTCGTTCACCCCTCCACTTT

v_gene: TRBV5-4
abundance: NA
d_gene: TRBD1
j_gene: TRBJ1-6
CDR3aa: CASSQTGDSPLHF
CDR3nt: TGTGCCAGCAGCCAGACAGGGGATTCACCCCTCCACTTT

v_gene: TRBV27
abundance: few
d_gene: NA
j_gene: TRBJ2-6
CDR3aa: CASSLSGYGSGANVLTF
CDR3nt: TGTGCCAGCAGTTTATCGGGGTATGGCTCTGGGGCCAACGTCCTGACTTTC

v_gene: TRBV5-5
abundance: few
d_gene: NA
j_gene: TRBJ2-7
CDR3aa: CASSFDAAPYEQYF
CDR3nt: TGTGCCAGCAGCTTCGACGCGGCCCCCTACGAGCAGTACTTC